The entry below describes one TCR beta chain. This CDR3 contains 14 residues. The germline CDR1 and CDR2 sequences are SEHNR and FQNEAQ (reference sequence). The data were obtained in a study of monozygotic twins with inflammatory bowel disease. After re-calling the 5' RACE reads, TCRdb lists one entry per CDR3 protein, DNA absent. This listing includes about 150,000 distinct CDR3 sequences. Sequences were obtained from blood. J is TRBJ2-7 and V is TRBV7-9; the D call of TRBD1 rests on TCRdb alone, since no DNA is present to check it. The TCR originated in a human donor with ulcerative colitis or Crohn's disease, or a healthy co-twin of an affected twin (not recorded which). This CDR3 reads CASSLGGATYEQYF.